These T cell receptor beta chains were read from a single sample in a study of blood T cells in healthy people across ages. TCRdb independently ran MiXCR on the 5' RACE reads; one entry per CDR3 protein. The sample shows about 1 million distinct CDR3 sequences, 25% of them seen only once. These data also featured in a second study, about T cells of mothers and their children.

Specimen: blood. The receptors come from a girl aged 2-9 years in good health. The CDR3 runs from the conserved cysteine through the conserved F or W. Fields, in order: J gene, clone size, V gene, D gene, CDR3 DNA, CDR3 protein. D genes are given only for firm matches. Rows may omit the clone size; those that give it use once, few, many or a size class.

j_call: TRBJ2-5; clone_size: .; v_call: TRBV24-1; d_call: .; cdr3_nt: TGTGCCACCAGTGATTTAATACGTGGTCTGTTCTTC; cdr3_aa: CATSDLIRGLFF
j_call: TRBJ1-2; clone_size: few; v_call: TRBV20-1; d_call: .; cdr3_nt: TGCAGTGCTCCGACAGGTCTCGGTGGCTACACCTTC; cdr3_aa: CSAPTGLGGYTF
j_call: TRBJ2-1; clone_size: few; v_call: TRBV5-1; d_call: .; cdr3_nt: TGCGCCAGCAGCTTGGAAGGCCCCCCCTACAATGAGCAGTTCTTC; cdr3_aa: CASSLEGPPYNEQFF
j_call: TRBJ1-1; clone_size: few; v_call: TRBV12-3/TRBV12-4; d_call: .; cdr3_nt: TGTGCCAGCAGTTTCTCCCGTGAGGGTTTCTTT; cdr3_aa: CASSFSREGFF
j_call: TRBJ2-5; clone_size: few; v_call: TRBV6-1; d_call: .; cdr3_nt: TGTGCCAGCAGTGATCTAGCATCAGAGACCCAGTACTTC; cdr3_aa: CASSDLASETQYF
j_call: TRBJ2-5; clone_size: few; v_call: TRBV20-1; d_call: .; cdr3_nt: TGCAGTGCTAGGGCCTCCGGCCGGGCCTCTTTTGAGACCCAGTACTTC; cdr3_aa: CSARASGRASFETQYF
j_call: TRBJ2-7; clone_size: .; v_call: TRBV20-1; d_call: .; cdr3_nt: TGCAGTGCTAGAGTTGGGGTAGGGGAGTACGAGCAGTACTTC; cdr3_aa: CSARVGVGEYEQYF
j_call: TRBJ1-2; clone_size: .; v_call: TRBV6-1; d_call: .; cdr3_nt: TGTGTCAGCAGTGAAGTACCCGGAACTAACTATGGCTACACCTTC; cdr3_aa: CVSSEVPGTNYGYTF
j_call: TRBJ2-3; clone_size: few; v_call: TRBV4-3; d_call: TRBD2; cdr3_nt: TGCGCCAGCAGCCAAGATCTGGGGGCGGGGGGGCCTGTAGATACGCAGTATTTT; cdr3_aa: CASSQDLGAGGPVDTQYF
j_call: TRBJ2-5; clone_size: few; v_call: TRBV2; d_call: .; cdr3_nt: TGTGCCAGCAGTGTGTCTAGGATGGAGACCCAGTACTTC; cdr3_aa: CASSVSRMETQYF
j_call: TRBJ2-1; clone_size: .; v_call: TRBV3-1; d_call: TRBD2; cdr3_nt: TGTGCCGGCAGTCATGAGGGAGGGCCCATCAATGAGCAGTTCTTC; cdr3_aa: CAGSHEGGPINEQFF
j_call: TRBJ1-2; clone_size: .; v_call: TRBV7-2; d_call: TRBD1; cdr3_nt: TGTGCCAACAGCTTCTGGGACAGGGCCTCGTCGCGGTATGGCTACACCTTC; cdr3_aa: CANSFWDRASSRYGYTF
j_call: TRBJ2-5; clone_size: .; v_call: TRBV28; d_call: TRBD2; cdr3_nt: TGTGCCAGCCGGTTTTCGCGGGAGGGCCAAAGTGATCAAGAGACCCAGTACTTC; cdr3_aa: CASRFSREGQSDQETQYF
j_call: TRBJ2-4; clone_size: .; v_call: TRBV2; d_call: TRBD1; cdr3_nt: TGTGCCAGCAGCGAATCCGGACAGGGGGGAAACATTCAGTACTTC; cdr3_aa: CASSESGQGGNIQYF
j_call: TRBJ1-2; clone_size: few; v_call: TRBV7-2; d_call: .; cdr3_nt: TGTGCCAGCAGCGCCCCCTCGACAGACTATGGCTACACCTTC; cdr3_aa: CASSAPSTDYGYTF
j_call: TRBJ2-1; clone_size: few; v_call: TRBV5-1; d_call: .; cdr3_nt: TGCGCCAGCAGCCGGTTTGACAATGAGCAGTTCTTC; cdr3_aa: CASSRFDNEQFF
j_call: TRBJ1-2; clone_size: once; v_call: TRBV15; d_call: TRBD1; cdr3_nt: TGTGCCACCAGCAGCGAACGCGGGACAGCGTATGGCTACACCTTC; cdr3_aa: CATSSERGTAYGYTF
j_call: TRBJ2-1; clone_size: few; v_call: TRBV7-7; d_call: TRBD2; cdr3_nt: TGTGCTAGCAGCTTAGAGCGGGATAGGCACGATGAGCAGTTCTTC; cdr3_aa: CASSLERDRHDEQFF
j_call: TRBJ2-4; clone_size: .; v_call: TRBV7-9; d_call: .; cdr3_nt: TGTGCCGGCAGCTTAGTTCAAGGCACAAGTTATACGAAAAACATTCAGTACTTC; cdr3_aa: CAGSLVQGTSYTKNIQYF
j_call: TRBJ2-5; clone_size: .; v_call: TRBV5-6; d_call: .; cdr3_nt: TGTGCCAGCAGCCACGAGGGGCGAGGGATAGGGACCCAGTACTTC; cdr3_aa: CASSHEGRGIGTQYF
j_call: TRBJ2-7; clone_size: .; v_call: TRBV12-3/TRBV12-4; d_call: TRBD2; cdr3_nt: TGTGCCAGCAGTACCACTAGCGGGAGGGCTGCCAGATTATACGAGCAGCACTTC; cdr3_aa: CASSTTSGRAARLYEQHF
j_call: TRBJ2-1; clone_size: .; v_call: TRBV15; d_call: TRBD2; cdr3_nt: TGTGCCACCAGCAGAGTGAGCGGGACGAGGGAGAATAAGCAGTTCTTC; cdr3_aa: CATSRVSGTRENKQFF
j_call: TRBJ1-1; clone_size: few; v_call: TRBV20-1; d_call: .; cdr3_nt: TGCAGTGCTAGAGATCCGGGGGGTGGAACTGAAGCTTTCTTT; cdr3_aa: CSARDPGGGTEAFF
j_call: TRBJ2-1; clone_size: .; v_call: TRBV4-1; d_call: TRBD2; cdr3_nt: TGCGCCAGCAGCTTCCGTACTAGCGCAGCCTACAATGGGCAGTTCTTC; cdr3_aa: CASSFRTSAAYNGQFF
j_call: TRBJ2-1; clone_size: few; v_call: TRBV5-1; d_call: .; cdr3_nt: TGCGCCAGCAGCTTGGCCAGCGCCACGAGGAGACATGAGCAGTTCTTC; cdr3_aa: CASSLASATRRHEQFF